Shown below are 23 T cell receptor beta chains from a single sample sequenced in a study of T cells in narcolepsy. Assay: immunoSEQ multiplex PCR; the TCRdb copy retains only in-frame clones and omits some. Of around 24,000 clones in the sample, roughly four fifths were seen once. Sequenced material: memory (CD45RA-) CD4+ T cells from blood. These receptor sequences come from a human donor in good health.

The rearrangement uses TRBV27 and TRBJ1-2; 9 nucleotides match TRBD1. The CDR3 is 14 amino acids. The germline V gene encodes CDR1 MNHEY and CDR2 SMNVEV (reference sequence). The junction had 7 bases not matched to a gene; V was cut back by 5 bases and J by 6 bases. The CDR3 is CASSPSGQGNGYTF. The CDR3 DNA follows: TGTGCCAGCAGTCCATCCGGACAGGGGAATGGCTACACCTTC.

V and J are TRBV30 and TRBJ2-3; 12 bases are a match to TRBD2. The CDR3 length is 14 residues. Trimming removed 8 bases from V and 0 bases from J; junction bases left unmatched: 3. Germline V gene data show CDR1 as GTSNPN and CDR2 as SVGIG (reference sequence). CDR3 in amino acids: CAGTSGSSTDTQYF. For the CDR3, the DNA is TGTGCCGGGACTAGCGGGTCGAGCACAGATACGCAGTATTTT.

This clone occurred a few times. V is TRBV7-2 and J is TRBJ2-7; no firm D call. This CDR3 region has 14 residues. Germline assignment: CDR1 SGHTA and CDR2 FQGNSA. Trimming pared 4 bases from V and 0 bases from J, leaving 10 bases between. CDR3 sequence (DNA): TGTGCCAGCAGCTATGACGGTTTCTCCTACGAGCAGTACTTC. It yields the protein CASSYDGFSYEQYF.

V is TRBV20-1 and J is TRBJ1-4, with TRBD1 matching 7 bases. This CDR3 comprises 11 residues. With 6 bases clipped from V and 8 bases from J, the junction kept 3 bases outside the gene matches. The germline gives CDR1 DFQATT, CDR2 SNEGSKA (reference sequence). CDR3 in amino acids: CSASDREKLFF. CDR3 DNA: TGCAGTGCATCGGACAGGGAAAAACTGTTTTTT.

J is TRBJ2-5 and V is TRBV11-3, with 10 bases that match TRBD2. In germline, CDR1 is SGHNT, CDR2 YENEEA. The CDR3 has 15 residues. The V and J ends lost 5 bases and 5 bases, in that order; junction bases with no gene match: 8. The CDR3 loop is CASSRQAGGLETQYF. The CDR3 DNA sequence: TGTGCCAGCAGCCGCCAAGCGGGGGGGCTGGAGACCCAGTACTTC.

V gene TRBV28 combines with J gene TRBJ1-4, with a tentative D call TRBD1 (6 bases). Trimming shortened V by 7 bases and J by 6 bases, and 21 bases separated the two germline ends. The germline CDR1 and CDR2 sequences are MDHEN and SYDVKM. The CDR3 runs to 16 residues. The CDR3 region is CASKGGRLRGDEKLFF. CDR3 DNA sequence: TGTGCCAGCAAGGGGGGGCGGCTAAGAGGTGATGAAAAACTGTTTTTT. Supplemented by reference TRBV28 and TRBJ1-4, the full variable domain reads DVKVTQSSRYLVKRTGEKVFLECVQDMDHENMFWYRQDPGLGLRLIYFSYDVKMKEKGDIPEGYSVSREKKERFSLILESASTNQTSMYLCASKGGRLRGDEKLFFGSGTQLSVL.

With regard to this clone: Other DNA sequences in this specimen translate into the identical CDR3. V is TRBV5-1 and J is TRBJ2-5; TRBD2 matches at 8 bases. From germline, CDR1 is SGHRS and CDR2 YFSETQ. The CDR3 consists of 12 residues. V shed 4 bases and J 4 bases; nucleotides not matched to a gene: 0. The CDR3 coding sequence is TGCGCCAGCAGCCGGGAGGGAGAGACCCAGTACTTC. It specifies CASSREGETQYF. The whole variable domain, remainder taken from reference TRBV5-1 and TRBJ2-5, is KAGVTQTPRYLIKTRGQQVTLSCSPISGHRSVSWYQQTPGQGLQFLFEYFSETQRNKGNFPGRFSGRQFSNSRSEMNVSTLELGDSALYLCASSREGETQYFGPGTRLLVL.

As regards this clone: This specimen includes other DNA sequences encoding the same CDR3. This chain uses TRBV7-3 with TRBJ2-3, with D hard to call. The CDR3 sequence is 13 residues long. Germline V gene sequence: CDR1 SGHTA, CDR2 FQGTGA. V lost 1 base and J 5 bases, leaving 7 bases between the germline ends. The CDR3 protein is CASSLREGDTQYF. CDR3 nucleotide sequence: TGTGCCAGCAGCTTAAGGGAAGGAGATACGCAGTATTTT. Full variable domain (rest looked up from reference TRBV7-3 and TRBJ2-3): GAGVSQTPSNKVTEKGKYVELRCDPISGHTALYWYRQSLGQGPEFLIYFQGTGAADDSGLPNDRFFAVRPEGSVSTLKIQRTERGDSAVYLCASSLREGDTQYFGPGTRLTVL.

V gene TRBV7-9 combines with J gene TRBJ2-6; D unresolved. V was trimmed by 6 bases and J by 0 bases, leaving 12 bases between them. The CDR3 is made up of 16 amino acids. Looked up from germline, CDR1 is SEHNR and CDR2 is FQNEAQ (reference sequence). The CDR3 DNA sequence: TGTGCCAGCAGACTCGAATCGTTCTCTGGGGCCAACGTCCTGACTTTC. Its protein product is CASRLESFSGANVLTF.

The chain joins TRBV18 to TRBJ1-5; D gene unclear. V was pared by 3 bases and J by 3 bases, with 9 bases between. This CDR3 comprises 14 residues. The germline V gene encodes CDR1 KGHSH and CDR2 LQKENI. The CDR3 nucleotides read TGTGCCAGCTCACCCACGGCCCCCAATCAGCCCCAGCATTTT. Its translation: CASSPTAPNQPQHF. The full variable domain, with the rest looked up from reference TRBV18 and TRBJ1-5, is NAGVMQNPRHLVRRRGQEARLRCSPMKGHSHVYWYRQLPEEGLKFMVYLQKENIIDESGMPKERFSAEFPKEGPSILRIQQVVRGDSAAYFCASSPTAPNQPQHFGDGTRLSIL.

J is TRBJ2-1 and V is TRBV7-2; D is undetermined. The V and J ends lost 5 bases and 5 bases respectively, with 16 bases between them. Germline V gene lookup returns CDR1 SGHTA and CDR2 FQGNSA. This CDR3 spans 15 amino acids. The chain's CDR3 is CASSPRTVHDNEQFF. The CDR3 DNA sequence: TGTGCCAGCAGCCCCCGGACCGTACACGACAATGAGCAGTTCTTC.

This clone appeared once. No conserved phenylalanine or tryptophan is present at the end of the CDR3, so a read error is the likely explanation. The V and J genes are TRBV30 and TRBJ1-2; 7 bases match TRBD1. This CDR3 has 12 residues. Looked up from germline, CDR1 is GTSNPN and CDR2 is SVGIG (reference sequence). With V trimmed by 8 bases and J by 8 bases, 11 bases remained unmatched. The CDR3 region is CAQTGRGGGYTS. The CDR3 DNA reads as TGTGCCCAGACAGGGCGGGGAGGAGGCTACACCTCC.

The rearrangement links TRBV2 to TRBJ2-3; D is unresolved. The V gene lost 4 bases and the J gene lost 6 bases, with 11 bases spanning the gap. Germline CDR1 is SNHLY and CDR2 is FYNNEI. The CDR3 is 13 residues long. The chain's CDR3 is CASSGPNEDTQYF. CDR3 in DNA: TGTGCCAGCAGTGGCCCCAATGAGGATACGCAGTATTTT.

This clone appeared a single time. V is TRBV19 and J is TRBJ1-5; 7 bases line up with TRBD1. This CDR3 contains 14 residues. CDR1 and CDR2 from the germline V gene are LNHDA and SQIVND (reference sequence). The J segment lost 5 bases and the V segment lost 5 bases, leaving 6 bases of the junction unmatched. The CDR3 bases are TGTGCCAGTAGTGCAGACAGGGACGATCAGCCCCAGCATTTT. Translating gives CASSADRDDQPQHF.

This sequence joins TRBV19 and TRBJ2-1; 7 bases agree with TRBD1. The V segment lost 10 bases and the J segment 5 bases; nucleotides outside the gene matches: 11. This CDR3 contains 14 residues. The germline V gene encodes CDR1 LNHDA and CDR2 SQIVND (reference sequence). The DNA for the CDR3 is TGTGCCACCCGACAGGGCCGAAATAACAATGAGCAGTTCTTC. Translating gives CATRQGRNNNEQFF.

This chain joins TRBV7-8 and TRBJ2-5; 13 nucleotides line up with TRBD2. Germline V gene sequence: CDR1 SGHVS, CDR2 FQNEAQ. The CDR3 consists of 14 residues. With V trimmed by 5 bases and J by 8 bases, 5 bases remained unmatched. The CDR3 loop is CASSLRTSGGTQYF. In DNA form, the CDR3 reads TGTGCCAGCAGCCTACGGACTAGCGGGGGAACCCAGTACTTC.

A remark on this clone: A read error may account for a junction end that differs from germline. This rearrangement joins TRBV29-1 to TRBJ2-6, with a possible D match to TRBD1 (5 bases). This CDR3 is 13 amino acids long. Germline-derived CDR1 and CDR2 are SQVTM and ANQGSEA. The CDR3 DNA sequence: TGCAGCGTCGAAGGGGCCGGGGCCAACGTCCTGACTTTC. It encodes CSVEGAGANVLTF.

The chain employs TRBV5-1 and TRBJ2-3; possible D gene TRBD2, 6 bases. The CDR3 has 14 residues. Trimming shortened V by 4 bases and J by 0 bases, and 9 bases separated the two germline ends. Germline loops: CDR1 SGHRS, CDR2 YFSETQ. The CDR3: CASSAGTSTDTQYF. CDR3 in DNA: TGCGCCAGCAGCGCAGGGACTAGCACAGATACGCAGTATTTT. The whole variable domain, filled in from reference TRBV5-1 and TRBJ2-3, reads KAGVTQTPRYLIKTRGQQVTLSCSPISGHRSVSWYQQTPGQGLQFLFEYFSETQRNKGNFPGRFSGRQFSNSRSEMNVSTLELGDSALYLCASSAGTSTDTQYFGPGTRLTVL.

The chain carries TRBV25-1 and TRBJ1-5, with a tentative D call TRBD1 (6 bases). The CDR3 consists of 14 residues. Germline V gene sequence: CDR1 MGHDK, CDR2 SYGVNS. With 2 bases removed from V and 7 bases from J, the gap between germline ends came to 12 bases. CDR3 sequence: CASSEGSGVQPQHF. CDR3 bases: TGTGCCAGCAGTGAAGGGTCAGGGGTCCAGCCCCAGCATTTT.

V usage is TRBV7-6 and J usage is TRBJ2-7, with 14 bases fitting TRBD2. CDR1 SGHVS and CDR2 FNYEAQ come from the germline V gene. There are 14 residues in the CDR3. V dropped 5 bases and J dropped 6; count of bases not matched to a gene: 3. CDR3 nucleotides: TGTGCCAGCAGCCGACTAGCGGGGGGGGCCGAGCAGTACTTC. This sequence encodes CASSRLAGGAEQYF.

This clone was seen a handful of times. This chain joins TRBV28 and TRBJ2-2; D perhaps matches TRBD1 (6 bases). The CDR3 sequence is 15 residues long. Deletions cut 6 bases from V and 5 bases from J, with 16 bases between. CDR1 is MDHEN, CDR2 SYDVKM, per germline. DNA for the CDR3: TGTGCCAGCAGACTCATGGCAGGGGAGACCGGGGAGCTGTTTTTT. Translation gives CASRLMAGETGELFF.

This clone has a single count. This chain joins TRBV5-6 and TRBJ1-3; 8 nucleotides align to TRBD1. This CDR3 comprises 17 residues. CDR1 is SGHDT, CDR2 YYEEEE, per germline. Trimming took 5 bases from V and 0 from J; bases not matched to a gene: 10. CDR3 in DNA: TGTGCCAGCAGGAAGGGGACAGGAATCATCTCTGGAAACACCATATATTTT. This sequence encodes CASRKGTGIISGNTIYF.

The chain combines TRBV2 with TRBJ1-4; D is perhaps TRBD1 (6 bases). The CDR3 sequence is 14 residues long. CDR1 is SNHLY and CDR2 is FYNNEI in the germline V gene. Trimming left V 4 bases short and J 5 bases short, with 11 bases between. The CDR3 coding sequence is TGTGCCAGCAGTGTGGGGGGCTGGAATGAAAAACTGTTTTTT. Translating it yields CASSVGGWNEKLFF.